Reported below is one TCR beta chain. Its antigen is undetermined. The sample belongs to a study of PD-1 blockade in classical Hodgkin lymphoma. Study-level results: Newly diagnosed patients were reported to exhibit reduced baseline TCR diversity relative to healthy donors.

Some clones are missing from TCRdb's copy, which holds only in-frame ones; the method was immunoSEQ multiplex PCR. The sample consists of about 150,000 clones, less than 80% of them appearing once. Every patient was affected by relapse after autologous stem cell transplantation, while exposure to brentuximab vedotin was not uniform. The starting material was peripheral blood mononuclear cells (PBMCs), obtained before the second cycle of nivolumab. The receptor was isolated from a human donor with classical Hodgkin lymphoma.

CDR3 bases: TGTGCCATCAGTGGTAGGGGGCAGGAGACCCAGTACTTC. It yields the protein CAISGRGQETQYF. The chain has TRBV10-3 and TRBJ2-5, with 7 bases that match TRBD1. J was trimmed by 5 bases and V by 4 bases; bases with no gene match: 4. This CDR3 has 13 residues. CDR1 ENHRY and CDR2 SYGVKD come from the germline V gene.